This TCR beta chain came from a study of T-cell memory formation after mild COVID-19. The overall study: The two donors had largely donor-specific TCR clusters. Study-wide findings and caveats: Among clones contracting day 15 to 85, CD4/CD8 was balanced, whereas later expanders leaned CD4+. Clones from the second wave (peaking day 37) had unconfirmed SARS-CoV-2 specificity. Researchers report contracting CD4+ clones mostly in CM and EM, with CD8+ clones in EMRA.

The CDR3 consists of 14 residues. V was shortened by 3 bases and J by 8 bases, with 14 bases between the two germline ends. The germline V gene encodes CDR1 MGHRA and CDR2 YSYEKL. TCRdb re-called the 5' RACE reads with MiXCR, one entry per CDR3 protein. This table holds roughly 99,000 distinct CDR3 sequences, approximately 14% found once. This clonotype was detected only a few times. Its target is unknown. J is TRBJ2-1 and V is TRBV4-1; a weak D match, TRBD2 (6 bases). The sample was PBMCs or a T cell subset sorted from them (not recorded which). This receptor was identified in a man aged 18 to 35 who had mild COVID-19 (a few samples of this study predate the infection). Cell type and time point are not known. CDR3 sequence reads: CASSHRDSNYEQFF. In DNA form, the CDR3 reads TGCGCCAGCAGCCACCGGGACTCTAATTATGAGCAGTTCTTC.